The rows below give T cell receptor beta chains drawn from one sample of a study of human T cells and chemical hapten exposure. TCRdb reprocessed the RACE reads via MiXCR and lists one record per CDR3 protein. The top ten hold 10% of the sample, which has approximately 97,000 distinct CDR3 sequences, 25% to 30% seen once. The sequences come from whole blood, collected in connection with sensitization to the hapten diphenylcyclopropenone (DPC). The source of these receptors is a man aged 40-49 years with alopecia areata. Some clones in this sample may be carry-over from other donors' samples. The CDR3 runs from the conserved cysteine through the conserved F or W. The D gene is left open where the match is weak. Only part of the rows carry a size: once, few, many, or a class if the clone is expanded.

len | d_gene | j_gene | v_gene | abundance | CDR3aa | CDR3nt
16 | TRBD2 | TRBJ2-7 | TRBV20-1 | once | CSATGTSGRASYEQYF | TGCAGTGCAACCGGGACTAGCGGGAGGGCCTCCTACGAGCAGTACTTC
14 | TRBD1 | TRBJ1-1 | TRBV20-1 | few | CSAKSGTGFPEAFF | TGCAGTGCTAAATCCGGGACAGGGTTCCCTGAAGCTTTCTTT
13 | NA | TRBJ2-7 | TRBV7-8 | NA | CASSFGGGGEQYF | TGTGCCAGCAGCTTCGGAGGAGGGGGCGAGCAGTACTTC
11 | NA | TRBJ2-7 | TRBV25-1 | NA | CASKRNYEQYF | TGTGCCAGCAAACGGAACTACGAGCAGTACTTC
13 | TRBD1 | TRBJ1-1 | TRBV7-6 | NA | CASRSTGAGEAFF | TGTGCCAGCAGATCCACAGGGGCAGGCGAAGCTTTCTTT
12 | NA | TRBJ1-5 | TRBV20-1 | few | CSASRGNQPQHF | TGCAGTGCTAGCAGGGGCAATCAGCCCCAGCATTTT
15 | TRBD2 | TRBJ2-7 | TRBV12-3/TRBV12-4 | NA | CASSRLAGSGYEQYF | TGTGCCAGCAGCCGACTAGCGGGTTCGGGCTACGAGCAGTACTTC
12 | TRBD2 | TRBJ2-1 | TRBV6-5 | NA | CASTGLAGVRFF | TGTGCCAGCACGGGACTAGCGGGAGTTCGGTTCTTC
15 | NA | TRBJ2-1 | TRBV5-1 | NA | CASSLVYAKYNEQFF | TGCGCCAGCAGCTTGGTTTACGCCAAATACAATGAGCAGTTCTTC
13 | TRBD1 | TRBJ2-7 | TRBV7-9 | NA | CASSLDRGHEQYF | TGTGCCAGCAGCTTAGACAGGGGGCACGAGCAGTACTTC
13 | NA | TRBJ2-7 | TRBV27 | few | CASRSALPYEQYF | TGTGCCAGCAGGTCAGCTCTTCCCTACGAGCAGTACTTC
13 | NA | TRBJ2-7 | TRBV5-6 | NA | CASSFGLLGEQYF | TGTGCCAGCAGCTTCGGACTCCTGGGGGAGCAGTACTTC
14 | NA | TRBJ2-1 | TRBV20-1 | NA | CSAPTGDSYNEQFF | TGCAGTGCTCCAACAGGCGACTCCTACAATGAGCAGTTCTTC
13 | NA | TRBJ2-3 | TRBV7-9 | NA | CASSHPSVDTQYF | TGTGCCAGCAGCCATCCTAGTGTTGATACGCAGTATTTT
14 | NA | TRBJ1-4 | TRBV7-9 | NA | CASSSSDGDEKLFF | TGTGCCAGCAGCTCTTCGGATGGGGATGAAAAACTGTTTTTT
14 | NA | TRBJ2-5 | TRBV7-9 | NA | CASSLAGSGETQYF | TGTGCCAGCAGCTTAGCAGGGAGTGGAGAGACCCAGTACTTC
14 | TRBD1 | TRBJ2-7 | TRBV20-1 | few | CSAFRTGASYEQYF | TGCAGTGCTTTCAGGACAGGGGCCTCCTACGAGCAGTACTTC
15 | NA | TRBJ1-6 | TRBV20-1 | NA | CSARSPGTRNAPLHF | TGCAGTGCTAGATCCCCCGGGACCCGAAATGCACCCCTCCACTTT
13 | NA | TRBJ1-1 | TRBV20-1 | NA | CSASPPGKGEAFF | TGCAGTGCTAGTCCCCCCGGGAAGGGTGAAGCTTTCTTT
15 | TRBD2 | TRBJ2-7 | TRBV28 | NA | CASSPRTSGSYEQYF | TGTGCCAGCAGTCCTCGGACTAGCGGGAGTTACGAGCAGTACTTC
15 | NA | TRBJ1-6 | TRBV13 | NA | CASSLYPGEGSPLHF | TGTGCCAGCAGCTTATATCCGGGCGAAGGGTCACCCCTCCACTTT
13 | NA | TRBJ1-5 | TRBV6-1 | few | CASSENRDQPQHF | TGTGCCAGCAGTGAGAATAGGGATCAGCCCCAGCATTTT
14 | NA | TRBJ2-5 | TRBV5-1 | NA | CASSLQHRQETQYF | TGCGCCAGCAGCTTGCAGCACAGACAAGAGACCCAGTACTTC
16 | TRBD1 | TRBJ1-1 | TRBV5-1 | NA | CASSHGTGILDTEAFF | TGCGCCAGCAGCCACGGGACAGGGATCTTGGACACTGAAGCTTTCTTT
19 | TRBD2 | TRBJ2-3 | TRBV5-4 | NA | CASSLARLAGGPSTDTQYF | TGTGCCAGCAGCTTGGCTAGACTAGCGGGAGGGCCGAGCACAGATACGCAGTATTTT
13 | NA | TRBJ1-1 | TRBV28 | NA | CASSPTQGTEAFF | TGTGCCAGCAGCCCCACCCAGGGGACTGAAGCTTTCTTT
14 | NA | TRBJ2-1 | TRBV7-8 | NA | CASSSGGGHNEQFF | TGTGCCAGCAGCTCAGGGGGGGGGCACAATGAGCAGTTCTTC
14 | TRBD2 | TRBJ2-1 | TRBV28 | NA | CASLQAGGRGEQFF | TGTGCCAGTTTGCAAGCGGGAGGCCGGGGTGAGCAGTTCTTC
16 | TRBD2 | TRBJ2-2 | TRBV29-1 | NA | CSAGGLAGVGTGELFF | TGCAGCGCGGGAGGACTAGCGGGAGTGGGCACCGGGGAGCTGTTTTTT
17 | TRBD1 | TRBJ1-3 | TRBV12-5 | NA | CASGLQITGVVWNTIYF | TGTGCTAGTGGTTTGCAGATAACAGGGGTAGTATGGAACACCATATATTTT
18 | TRBD1 | TRBJ1-5 | TRBV2 | few | CASSVRTGEGNSNQPQHF | TGTGCCAGCAGTGTTCGGACAGGGGAGGGCAATAGCAATCAGCCCCAGCATTTT
15 | NA | TRBJ2-5 | TRBV9 | few | CASSVDGQPRKTQYF | TGTGCCAGCAGCGTAGATGGACAGCCCAGGAAGACCCAGTACTTC
15 | NA | TRBJ2-1 | TRBV19 | few | CASSNLGGTYNEQFF | TGTGCCAGTAGTAACTTAGGCGGGACCTACAATGAGCAGTTCTTC
15 | TRBD1 | TRBJ2-1 | TRBV6-2/TRBV6-3 | few | CASSSGQGENNEQFF | TGTGCCAGCAGTTCCGGACAGGGGGAAAACAATGAGCAGTTCTTC
15 | TRBD1 | TRBJ2-1 | TRBV5-8 | NA | CASSRRTGEINEQFF | TGTGCCAGCAGCCGCCGGACAGGCGAGATCAATGAGCAGTTCTTC
12 | NA | TRBJ2-5 | TRBV19 | NA | CASSILGEGQYF | TGTGCCAGTAGTATACTAGGGGAAGGCCAGTACTTC
15 | TRBD1 | TRBJ2-7 | TRBV5-1 | few | CASSLGQGRTYEQYF | TGCGCCAGCAGCTTGGGACAGGGGCGTACCTACGAGCAGTACTTC
14 | TRBD1 | TRBJ1-5 | TRBV24-1 | NA | CATQGVDSNQPQHF | TGTGCCACGCAGGGGGTTGATAGCAATCAGCCCCAGCATTTT
14 | NA | TRBJ2-7 | TRBV7-8 | few | CASSLAGVFGEQYF | TGTGCCAGCAGCTTAGCGGGAGTGTTCGGCGAGCAGTACTTC
13 | NA | TRBJ2-3 | TRBV9 | NA | CASSVAWADTQYF | TGTGCCAGCAGCGTAGCTTGGGCAGATACGCAGTATTTT
15 | NA | TRBJ2-6 | TRBV18 | few | CASSPRTAGANVLTF | TGTGCCAGCTCACCCAGGACAGCTGGGGCCAACGTCCTGACTTTC
13 | NA | TRBJ1-1 | TRBV27 | NA | CASSLGGFGEAFF | TGTGCCAGCAGTTTAGGGGGCTTCGGTGAAGCTTTCTTT
14 | NA | TRBJ2-7 | TRBV12-3/TRBV12-4 | few | CASSPLTDSYEQYF | TGTGCCAGCAGTCCGCTCACAGACTCCTACGAGCAGTACTTC
15 | NA | TRBJ1-1 | TRBV5-1 | few | CASSWGPSLNTEAFF | TGCGCCAGCAGCTGGGGTCCCTCGCTGAACACTGAAGCTTTCTTT